The clone carrying this TCR beta chain was detected ten times or more. Its cognate antigen is unknown. This sample was taken from a study of T cells after yellow fever vaccination. Study-level results: The secondary response was weaker, and its peak arrived faster, on day 5 versus 15. Few clonotypes appeared in both CD4 and CD8 compartments. Contaminants from the bulk population, in the form of abundant clonotypes, could be found in FACS-sorted repertoires.

The authors made TCR cDNA by 5'RACE template switching, adding a universal primer site and UMIs. TCRdb re-called the 5' RACE reads with MiXCR, one entry per CDR3 protein. Here the sample spans about 300,000 distinct CDR3 sequences, under 5% being singletons. Sequenced material: PBMCs, taken 5 days after the yellow fever booster vaccination. This clonotype was obtained from a man aged 18 to 29 who received the YFV17D yellow fever vaccine.

CDR3 residues: CASSFSGTGLPEQYF. CDR3 coding DNA: TGTGCCAGCAGCTTCTCCGGGACAGGGCTCCCCGAGCAGTACTTC. This chain links TRBV7-9 with TRBJ2-7; TRBD1 matches at 9 bases. V trimming: 3 bases; J trimming: 6 bases; junction bases outside the gene matches: 9. CDR3 size: 15 residues. The germline CDR1 and CDR2 sequences are SEHNR and FQNEAQ (reference sequence). The full variable domain, in which reference TRBV7-9 and TRBJ2-7 provide the parts outside the CDR3, is DTGVSQNPRHKITKRGQNVTFRCDPISEHNRLYWYRQTLGQGPEFLTYFQNEAQLEKSRLLSDRFSAERPKGSFSTLEIQRTEQGDSAMYLCASSFSGTGLPEQYFGPGTRLTVT.